Each of the 13 T cell receptor beta chains below was sequenced from the same sample in a study of blood T cell repertoires in COVID-19. Clones were sequenced by immunoSEQ multiplex PCR, and TCRdb holds only the in-frame ones, with some missing. The table includes approximately 300,000 clones, about 89% detected once. The sample consisted of peripheral blood. The receptors shown here come from a man aged 18 to 30 who had recovered from COVID-19.

The chain joins TRBV5-1 to TRBJ2-5; D is perhaps TRBD1 (5 bases). The V and J ends lost 1 base and 4 bases respectively, with 14 bases between them. Germline lookup yields CDR1 SGHRS and CDR2 YFSETQ. CDR3 size: 15 residues. The CDR3 DNA sequence: TGCGCCAGCAGCTTGTACCAGGGTCGAGGAGAGACCCAGTACTTC. Translating gives CASSLYQGRGETQYF.

The gene calls are TRBV6-5 and TRBJ2-4, with TRBD1 matching over 9 bases. Germline V CDR1 and CDR2: MNHEY, SVGAGI. V lost 5 bases to trimming and J lost 13 bases; unmatched junction nucleotides: 9. The CDR3 extends over 13 amino acids. Written as DNA, the CDR3 is TGTGCCAGCAGTATCACCCGGGACAGGGCGCAGTACTTC. This sequence encodes CASSITRDRAQYF.

There are a few counts of this clone. The rearrangement joins TRBV3-1 (or the pseudogene TRBV3-2) to TRBJ1-1; D is possibly TRBD1 (6 bases). CDR3 length: 16 residues. Germline lookup yields CDR1 LGHDT and CDR2 YNNKEL (reference sequence). V gave up 1 base and J gave up 2 bases, with 14 bases separating them. The CDR3 reads CASSQAGGVRNTEAFF. The CDR3 coding sequence is TGTGCCAGCAGCCAAGCGGGGGGCGTTCGTAACACTGAAGCTTTCTTT.

The chain is built from TRBV5-1 and TRBJ2-7, with 9 positions matching TRBD2. Trimming at V came to 3 bases and at J to 4 bases, leaving 5 bases not matched to a gene. Germline V CDR1 and CDR2: SGHRS, YFSETQ. The CDR3 has 14 amino acids. CDR3 sequence: CASSSGLAGYEQYF. The CDR3 bases are TGCGCCAGCAGCTCGGGACTAGCCGGGTACGAGCAGTACTTC.

This chain uses TRBV10-3 with TRBJ2-2; 7 bases align to TRBD2. Trimming at V came to 10 bases and at J to 2 bases, leaving 7 bases not matched to a gene. The CDR3 contains 14 residues. Germline V gene lookup returns CDR1 ENHRY and CDR2 SYGVKD. The CDR3 loop is CATRDYSNTGELFF. CDR3 bases: TGTGCCACCCGGGACTACTCAAACACCGGGGAGCTGTTTTTT.

A single count supports this clone. V gene TRBV4-1 combines with J gene TRBJ2-1; D might be TRBD2 (6 bases). CDR1 is MGHRA, CDR2 YSYEKL, per germline. Trimming took 0 bases from V and 2 from J, leaving 14 bases between them. This CDR3 region has 17 residues. The CDR3 loop is CASSQDRLARAYNEQFF. The CDR3, as DNA: TGCGCCAGCAGCCAAGACCGGCTAGCGAGAGCCTACAATGAGCAGTTCTTC.

The CDR3 sequence is CASSSREVGNTIYF. CDR3 DNA sequence: TGTGCCAGCAGCTCCAGGGAGGTCGGAAACACCATATATTTT. V gene TRBV13 combines with J gene TRBJ1-3; the D gene is possibly TRBD1 (5 bases). V lost 4 bases to trimming and J lost 4 bases, with 11 bases between them. Germline V gene sequence: CDR1 PRHDT, CDR2 FYEKMQ (reference sequence). CDR3 length equals 14 residues.

The DNA for the CDR3 is TGTGCCATCAGTGAGGTACAGGGTCCTAGCACAGATACGCAGTATTTT. Translated, it gives CAISEVQGPSTDTQYF. V gene TRBV10-3 combines with J gene TRBJ2-3; a possible D gene is TRBD1 (6 bases). V was cut by 2 bases and J by 0 bases, with 12 bases left in between. Per germline, CDR1 ENHRY and CDR2 SYGVKD. This CDR3 is 16 amino acids long.

The chain employs TRBV3-1 (or the pseudogene TRBV3-2) and TRBJ1-1; no firm D call. This CDR3 region has 16 residues. Germline CDR1 reads LGHDT; CDR2 reads YNNKEL (reference sequence). Trimming shortened V by 0 bases and J by 1 base, and 12 bases separated the two germline ends. For the CDR3, the DNA is TGTGCCAGCAGCCAAGATTTTCGGGTTGGGAACACTGAAGCTTTCTTT. It specifies CASSQDFRVGNTEAFF.

The table lists this clone with a few counts. V is TRBV7-3 and J is TRBJ2-6; the D gene is possibly TRBD1 (6 bases). The CDR3 covers 16 residues. CDR1 is SGHTA, CDR2 FQGTGA, per germline. V was clipped by 5 bases and J by 0 bases, with 11 bases between them. CDR3 nucleotide sequence: TGTGCCAGCAGCGAGGGACATAACTCTGGGGCCAACGTCCTGACTTTC. It is translated as CASSEGHNSGANVLTF.

CDR3 region: CASSVRGEGYTF. The CDR3 DNA reads as TGCGCCAGCAGTGTCCGGGGAGAAGGCTACACCTTC. This chain links TRBV10-2 with TRBJ1-2; D ambiguous. Germline loops: CDR1 WSHSY, CDR2 SAAADI. The length of the CDR3 is 12 residues. Trimming removed 4 bases at V and 8 bases at J, with 11 bases between.

V and J are TRBV10-3 and TRBJ2-1, with TRBD2 identical over 11 bases. V gave up 6 bases and J gave up 7 bases; unmatched junction bases: 11. Germline CDR1 reads ENHRY; CDR2 reads SYGVKD. The CDR3 is made up of 16 amino acids. DNA for the CDR3: TGTGCCATCAGACCCCGGGTAGCGGGGGGGGTGAATGAGCAGTTCTTC. It yields the protein CAIRPRVAGGVNEQFF.

As regards this clone: Other DNA sequences in the same sample also yield this CDR3. This chain links TRBV27 with TRBJ1-1; D unclear. The germline CDR1 and CDR2 sequences are MNHEY and SMNVEV (reference sequence). The CDR3 has 13 residues. V lost 5 bases, J lost 0 bases, and 7 bases lay in between. CDR3 DNA sequence: TGTGCCAGCAGTCTCACAGTGAACACTGAAGCTTTCTTT. Translation gives CASSLTVNTEAFF.